The T cell receptor beta chain under discussion was sequenced for a study of blood T cell repertoires in COVID-19 (TCRdb year 2020). With regard to the full study: Collaborator samples came from the United States, Italy and Spain and covered acute and convalescent phases of COVID-19. The prospective study material was composed of cDNA or gDNA derived from T cells, B-cell-depleted T cells, or PBMCs. Nearly every sample came with metadata listing a de-identified subject ID, COVID-19 status, age in years and sex. HLA class I and class II types, where available, came from metadata supplied by the sample provider rather than from assay-based typing. Subjects who had been exposed to COVID-19, were actively infected with it, or had recovered from it provided the deeply sampled blood TCRbeta repertoires that made up the dataset. The repertoires were made available in a free public database intended to serve as a resource for research on the immune response to SARS-CoV-2. The samples were drawn from the first 160 participants of the ongoing ImmuneRACE study and from 950 to 1,500 subjects provided by 6 global collaborators.

Results and caveats for the whole study, not just this receptor: Clinical and demographic metadata were provided uncurated, with the amount varying by source and participant.

Participants in the prospective study were aged roughly 18 to 100 years, lived in about two dozen United States geographic areas, and enrolled through a virtual design. Cohort assignment in the prospective study relied on participant-reported clinical history from a screening survey and a study questionnaire. In the prospective study, mobile phlebotomists collected whole blood, serum and a nasopharyngeal or oropharyngeal swab from each participant. Prospective study participants could optionally give additional blood draws and questionnaires over an approximately 2-month period. Before DNA extraction, prospective study blood samples were shipped either frozen or at room temperature. The immunoSEQ Assay, a bias-controlled multiplex PCR, was used to amplify TCRbeta CDR3 regions from genomic DNA. As for the authors' bioinformatics: The number of nucleated cells in each sample was estimated from the amplification of reference gene primers within the assay. To quantify the absolute abundance of each unique TCRbeta CDR3 rearrangement, sequence reads were collapsed and filtered. For each sample, productive Simpson clonality was calculated by taking the square root of Simpson's diversity index across productive rearrangements. Imported from immuneACCESS, the table was reduced by TCRdb to in-frame sequences with V and J called. These copies leave out some clones; in studies compared against another copy, an unresolved V gene accounts for under half, and the cause of the remainder is not known. The V and J calls and clone size were taken over from that table, and D and trimming were inferred from the DNA. The sample contains around 140,000 clones, 84% of them found a single time. The top ten hold roughly 3.4% of the sample.

The germline V gene provides CDR1 SGHTA and CDR2 FQGNSA. The junction shows trimming of 5 bases on V and 3 bases on J, plus 13 bases between the germline ends. From its cysteine to its phenylalanine, the CDR3 spans 14 amino acids. The entry retains the CDR3 DNA only, 42 bases that are in frame from base 1. Notes on this clone: What this receptor recognizes is not known. No base quality information exists; no much larger clone differs at one position.

The TCR was taken from a woman in her forties or fifties with acute COVID-19. The sample comprised PBMCs or T cells enriched from blood (not recorded which). The chain links TRBV7-2 with TRBJ1-2; TRBD1 is perhaps the D gene, given 6 matching bases. CDR3 reads: CASSQTTGDYGYTF. Read as DNA, the sequence is TGTGCCAGCAGCCAGACGACAGGAGACTATGGCTACACCTTC.